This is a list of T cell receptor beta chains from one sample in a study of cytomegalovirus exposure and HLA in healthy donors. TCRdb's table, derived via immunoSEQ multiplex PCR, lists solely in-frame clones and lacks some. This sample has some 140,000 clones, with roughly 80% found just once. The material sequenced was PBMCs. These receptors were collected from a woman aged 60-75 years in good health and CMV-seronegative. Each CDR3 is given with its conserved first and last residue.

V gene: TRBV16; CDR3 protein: CASSPRELTSEQFF
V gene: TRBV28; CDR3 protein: CASRARQGLSYEQYF
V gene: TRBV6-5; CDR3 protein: CASSYTGGGQPQHF
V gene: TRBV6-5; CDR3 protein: CASSRDMPTDTQYF
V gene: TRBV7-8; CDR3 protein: CASSVTSGRNEQYF
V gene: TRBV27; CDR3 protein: CASAETAVRDEQYF
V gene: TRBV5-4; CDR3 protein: CASSLVRAGGRNEQYF
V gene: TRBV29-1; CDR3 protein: CSVAGTGGTETQYF
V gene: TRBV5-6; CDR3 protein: CASSLGQGGTEAFF
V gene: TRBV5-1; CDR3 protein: CASSSGGSGANVLTF
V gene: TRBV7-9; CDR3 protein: CASRGIGEKLFF
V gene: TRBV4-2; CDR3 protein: CASSPLEGGLEGGYTF
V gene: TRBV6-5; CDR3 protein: CASSYPGAEAFF
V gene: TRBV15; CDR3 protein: CATSRRDRGGSPLHF
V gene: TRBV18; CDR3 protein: CASSPDRVSNSPLHF
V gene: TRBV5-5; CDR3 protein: CASSSRGANTEAFF
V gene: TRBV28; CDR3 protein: CASSLGGYGTEKLFF
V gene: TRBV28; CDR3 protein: CASSLGKGAGGYTF
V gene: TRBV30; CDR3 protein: CALTEGGSGANVLTF
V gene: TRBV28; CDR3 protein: CASSLQQTNTEAFF
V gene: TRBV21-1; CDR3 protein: CASSKASGARGDTQYF
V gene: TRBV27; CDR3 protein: CASSPPSTGDTQYF
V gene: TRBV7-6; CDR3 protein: CASSPGRNQPQHF
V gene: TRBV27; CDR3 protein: CASSFRQGVPLSNTGELFF
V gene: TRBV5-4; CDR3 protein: CASSLPGGAWETQYF
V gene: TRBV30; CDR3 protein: CAWTPGTGITEAFF
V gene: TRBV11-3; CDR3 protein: CASSYTGASYEQYF
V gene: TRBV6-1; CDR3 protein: CASTPTQGARAFF
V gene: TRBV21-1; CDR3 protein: CASSPNISTNEKLFF
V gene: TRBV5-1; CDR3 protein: CASSRGGPVQYNEQFF
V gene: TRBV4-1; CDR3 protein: CASSRGTSGLSEETQYF
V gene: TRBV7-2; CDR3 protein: CASSFLSGGGRTDTQYF
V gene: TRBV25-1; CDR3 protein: CASSDPGTGANEQFF
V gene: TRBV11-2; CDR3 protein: CASSRAGGNTGELFF
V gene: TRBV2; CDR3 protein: CASSGSSGSYNEQFF
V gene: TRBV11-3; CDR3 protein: CASSLSRGTITDTQYF
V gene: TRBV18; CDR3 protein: CASSPGQGNNYGYTF
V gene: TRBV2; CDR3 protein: CASSFDRGSYEQYF
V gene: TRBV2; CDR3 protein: CASRAGTGFGGYTF
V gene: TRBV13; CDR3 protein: CASSILIRGSYEQYF
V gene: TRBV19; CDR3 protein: CASSVETGNTEAFF
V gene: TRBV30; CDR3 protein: CAWTAGWMGGANEKLFF
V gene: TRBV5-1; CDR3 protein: CASSFTETGGSYNSPLHF
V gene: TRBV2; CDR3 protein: CASSEVGRGLQTQYF
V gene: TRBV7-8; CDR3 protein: CASSSGLAVYLHNEQFF
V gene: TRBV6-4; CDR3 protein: CASSDPGRDSYEQYF
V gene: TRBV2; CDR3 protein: CASGRNTIYF
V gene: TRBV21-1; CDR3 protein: CASSKGGEGNQPQHF
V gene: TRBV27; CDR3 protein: CASSTTSGITGELFF
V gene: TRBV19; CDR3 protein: CASTKSYGGRGRGTGELFF
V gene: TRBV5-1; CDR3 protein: CASSLAQTSGRADTQYF
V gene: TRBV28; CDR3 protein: CASSLTGPYGYTF